Listed below are T cell receptor beta chains from one sample, sequenced in a study of cytomegalovirus exposure and HLA in healthy donors. Sequencing used immunoSEQ multiplex PCR; TCRdb keeps in-frame clones, though not all of them. Of approximately 100,000 clones in the sample, 87% are singletons; the top ten hold roughly 3.8%. Input material: PBMCs. These receptors were collected from a woman younger than 45 in good health and CMV-seronegative. The CDR3 runs from the conserved cysteine through the conserved F or W. The order of the fields is D gene, clone size, J gene, V gene, CDR3 protein, CDR3 DNA. The D gene is left open where the match is weak. Rows may omit the clone size; those that give it use once, few, many or a size class.

D: TRBD1; size: -; J: TRBJ1-3; V: TRBV9; CDR3: CASTVRDRVLIGNTIYF; DNA: TGTGCCAGCACCGTCCGGGACAGGGTACTAATTGGAAACACCATATATTTT
D: TRBD2; size: once; J: TRBJ2-3; V: TRBV10-2; CDR3: CASIKPGLAGGDTQYF; DNA: TGCGCCAGCATAAAACCGGGACTAGCGGGAGGAGATACGCAGTATTTT
D: -; size: -; J: TRBJ2-3; V: TRBV19; CDR3: CASSRAPDTQYF; DNA: TGTGCCAGTAGTAGGGCCCCAGATACGCAGTATTTT
D: -; size: -; J: TRBJ2-3; V: TRBV29-1; CDR3: CSAPLEARSTDTQYF; DNA: TGCAGCGCCCCATTGGAAGCGAGGAGCACAGATACGCAGTATTTT
D: -; size: -; J: TRBJ1-1; V: TRBV5-1; CDR3: CASSLYSGSAFAGEAFF; DNA: TGCGCCAGCAGCTTGTATTCAGGTTCGGCGTTCGCGGGGGAAGCTTTCTTT
D: TRBD1; size: -; J: TRBJ1-4; V: TRBV28; CDR3: CASSLVDYRTGDPPNEKLFF; DNA: TGTGCCAGCAGTTTAGTCGATTACAGGACAGGGGACCCTCCTAATGAAAAACTGTTTTTT
D: -; size: -; J: TRBJ1-5; V: TRBV5-1; CDR3: CASSLDREQPQHF; DNA: TGCGCCAGCAGCTTGGACAGGGAACAGCCCCAGCATTTT
D: -; size: -; J: TRBJ1-2; V: TRBV6-5; CDR3: CASRSGANYGYTF; DNA: TGTGCCAGCAGATCAGGGGCCAACTATGGCTACACCTTC
D: -; size: -; J: TRBJ2-2; V: TRBV6-5; CDR3: CASRGSGELFF; DNA: TGTGCCAGCAGAGGGAGCGGGGAGCTGTTTTTT
D: TRBD2; size: -; J: TRBJ2-7; V: TRBV18; CDR3: CASSPAKRGDLSEQYF; DNA: TGTGCCAGCTCACCCGCTAAGCGGGGAGACCTCTCCGAGCAGTACTTC
D: -; size: -; J: TRBJ2-4; V: TRBV28; CDR3: CASGTTGAKNIQYF; DNA: TGTGCCAGCGGAACGACTGGGGCCAAAAACATTCAGTACTTC
D: TRBD2; size: few; J: TRBJ2-7; V: TRBV28; CDR3: CASSPSLARVLYEQYF; DNA: TGTGCCAGCAGTCCTTCACTAGCGCGTGTCCTCTACGAGCAGTACTTC
D: TRBD1; size: -; J: TRBJ2-7; V: TRBV6-1; CDR3: CASSDLRQGHEQYF; DNA: TGTGCCAGCAGTGATCTCCGACAGGGACACGAGCAGTACTTC
D: -; size: -; J: TRBJ2-6; V: TRBV28; CDR3: CASSFQGSGANVLTF; DNA: TGTGCCAGCAGTTTCCAGGGTTCTGGGGCCAACGTCCTGACTTTC
D: -; size: -; J: TRBJ1-6; V: TRBV19; CDR3: CASNTDRGPNSPLHF; DNA: TGTGCCAGTAACACAGACAGAGGCCCTAATTCACCCCTCCACTTT
D: TRBD1; size: -; J: TRBJ1-3; V: TRBV6-6; CDR3: CASIPGQGLGNTIYF; DNA: TGTGCCAGCATCCCGGGACAGGGACTAGGAAACACCATATATTTT
D: TRBD1; size: -; J: TRBJ2-7; V: TRBV7-3; CDR3: CASSSSPGQGAEQYF; DNA: TGTGCCAGCAGCTCGTCCCCGGGACAGGGTGCCGAGCAGTACTTC
D: -; size: -; J: TRBJ1-2; V: TRBV7-9; CDR3: CASSLDGRFFPGYTF; DNA: TGTGCCAGCAGCTTAGATGGCAGGTTCTTTCCTGGCTACACCTTC
D: TRBD1; size: -; J: TRBJ2-1; V: TRBV15; CDR3: CATSIARGSSYNEQFF; DNA: TGTGCCACCAGCATAGCCAGGGGGAGCTCCTACAATGAGCAGTTCTTC
D: TRBD2; size: -; J: TRBJ2-1; V: TRBV6-1; CDR3: CASSELREAGRVQFF; DNA: TGTGCCAGCAGTGAACTGCGGGAGGCAGGCAGGGTGCAGTTCTTC
D: TRBD2; size: -; J: TRBJ2-3; V: TRBV25-1; CDR3: CASLRTSGSGTDTQYF; DNA: TGTGCCAGCCTGCGGACTAGCGGGAGTGGCACAGATACGCAGTATTTT
D: -; size: -; J: TRBJ1-2; V: TRBV4-2; CDR3: CASSEQHYGYTF; DNA: TGTGCCAGCAGTGAACAGCACTATGGCTACACCTTC
D: TRBD1; size: -; J: TRBJ1-5; V: TRBV19; CDR3: CASSIPTGVSNQPQHF; DNA: TGTGCCAGTAGTATCCCGACAGGGGTGAGCAATCAGCCCCAGCATTTT
D: -; size: -; J: TRBJ2-5; V: TRBV7-3; CDR3: CASSLGSGETQYF; DNA: TGTGCCAGCAGCTTAGGGTCGGGAGAGACCCAGTACTTC
D: -; size: -; J: TRBJ2-4; V: TRBV5-4; CDR3: CASSLGGRVNIQYF; DNA: TGTGCCAGCAGCTTGGGGGGCAGGGTAAACATTCAGTACTTC
D: TRBD1; size: once; J: TRBJ1-2; V: TRBV6-5; CDR3: CASSYSRTGRGYGYTF; DNA: TGTGCCAGCAGTTACTCGAGGACAGGACGGGGGTATGGCTACACCTTC
D: -; size: -; J: TRBJ2-1; V: TRBV7-2; CDR3: CASSRASESEQFF; DNA: TGTGCCAGCAGCCGGGCTAGCGAAAGCGAGCAGTTCTTC
D: -; size: -; J: TRBJ2-1; V: TRBV11-2; CDR3: CASSLDLLNNEQFF; DNA: TGTGCCAGCAGCTTAGATTTACTAAACAATGAGCAGTTCTTC
D: -; size: -; J: TRBJ1-1; V: TRBV6-1; CDR3: CASRRLDSWNTEAFF; DNA: TGTGCCAGCAGACGACTGGACAGCTGGAACACTGAAGCTTTCTTT
D: -; size: -; J: TRBJ2-7; V: TRBV4-1; CDR3: CASSQGPVFGEQYF; DNA: TGCGCCAGCAGCCAAGGCCCCGTTTTCGGCGAGCAGTACTTC
D: TRBD2; size: -; J: TRBJ2-7; V: TRBV5-1; CDR3: CASSPGLAGTAYEQYF; DNA: TGCGCCAGCAGCCCGGGACTAGCGGGGACAGCCTACGAGCAGTACTTC
D: TRBD1; size: -; J: TRBJ2-7; V: TRBV5-6; CDR3: CASSYRDRGPSEQYF; DNA: TGTGCCAGCAGCTACCGGGACAGGGGGCCGTCCGAGCAGTACTTC
D: -; size: -; J: TRBJ1-2; V: TRBV5-1; CDR3: CASSLGSGGYGYTF; DNA: TGCGCCAGCAGCTTGGGATCGGGGGGATATGGCTACACCTTC